These 11 T cell receptor beta chains came from one sample sequenced in a study of shared clonotypes between healthy human individuals (dated by TCRdb to the early 2020s). Receptor libraries were prepared by the immunoSEQ multiplex PCR assay. The clones in this table, taken by TCRdb from immuneACCESS, are in-frame only. Not every clone is retained; where verified, under half of the shortfall comes from an unresolved V gene, and the cause of the rest is unknown. This sample has about 2 million clones in its table, and about 94% of those were observed once. The ten largest clones take up roughly 1.2% of the sample. CD8 naive samples consisted of CD45RO-negative cells that were positively selected for CCR7, yielding a CD45RA+CCR7+ population without TemRA cells. The specimen was naive CD8+ T cells sorted from blood. The cell subset or site tag for this specimen amounts to: CD45RA+CCR7+. The source of these receptors is a man aged 18 to 29 in good health.

The V gene is TRBV5-5, the J gene TRBJ2-7; weak D call: TRBD2 (5 bases). V was clipped by 1 base and J by 0 bases, with 14 bases between them. Germline lookup yields CDR1 SGHKS and CDR2 YYEKEE (reference sequence). The CDR3 has 16 amino acids. CDR3 nucleotide sequence: TGTGCCAGCAGCTTGAACGGGGTTTCAGCCTCCTACGAGCAGTACTTC. This encodes CASSLNGVSASYEQYF. The whole variable domain, remainder taken from reference TRBV5-5 and TRBJ2-7, is DAGVTQSPTHLIKTRGQQVTLRCSPISGHKSVSWYQQVLGQGPQFIFQYYEKEERGRGNFPDRFSARQFPNYSSELNVNALLLGDSALYLCASSLNGVSASYEQYFGPGTRLTVT.

V gene TRBV11-2 combines with J gene TRBJ2-5; D is unresolved. The V gene's germline CDR1 is SGHAT and CDR2 FQNNGV. CDR3 length: 14 residues. V lost 4 bases and J 3 bases, leaving 12 bases between the germline ends. The CDR3 sequence is CASSSWTSKETQYF. In nucleotides, the CDR3 is TGTGCCAGCAGCTCCTGGACCTCTAAAGAGACCCAGTACTTC.

This sequence joins TRBV28 and TRBJ2-1, with D possibly matching TRBD2 (5 bases). The CDR3 extends over 14 amino acids. V lost 2 bases and J 7 bases, leaving 12 bases between the germline ends. From germline, CDR1 is MDHEN and CDR2 SYDVKM. CDR3 protein: CASSLVGGGNEQFF. CDR3 bases: TGTGCCAGCAGTTTAGTCGGAGGTGGAAATGAGCAGTTCTTC.

DNA of the CDR3: TGTGCCAGCAGCGCCCTGGAGACTCCTCACTTT. This translates into CASSALETPHF. The chain combines TRBV7-9 with TRBJ1-6; D unresolved. The CDR3 covers 11 residues. V lost 5 bases to trimming and J lost 19 bases, with 15 bases between them. Germline lookup yields CDR1 SEHNR and CDR2 FQNEAQ (reference sequence). The variable domain in full, with the rest retrieved from reference TRBV7-9 and TRBJ1-6, is DTGVSQNPRHKITKRGQNVTFRCDPISEHNRLYWYRQTLGQGPEFLTYFQNEAQLEKSRLLSDRFSAERPKGSFSTLEIQRTEQGDSAMYLCASSALETPHFGNGTRLTVT.

The rearrangement uses TRBV13 and TRBJ2-2; D remains ambiguous. Germline assignment: CDR1 PRHDT and CDR2 FYEKMQ (reference sequence). The CDR3 spans 14 residues. Between the trimmed V and J ends, which lost 5 bases and 5 bases, there was a span of 12 bases. The CDR3 sequence is CASSTPLLTGELFF. The CDR3 nucleotides read TGTGCCAGCAGCACTCCCCTTTTGACCGGGGAGCTGTTTTTT.

Only one count was recorded for this clone. Other DNA sequences in this sample translate to the same CDR3. This rearrangement joins TRBV6-5 to TRBJ1-1, with 7 bases aligning to TRBD1. V gave up 2 bases and J gave up 4 bases; unmatched junction bases: 4. CDR3 length: 14 amino acids. CDR1 is MNHEY and CDR2 is SVGAGI in the germline V gene. The CDR3 nucleotides are TGTGCCAGCAGTTACGAGGGGGCGCGCACTGAAGCTTTCTTT. Its protein is CASSYEGARTEAFF.

The V and J genes are TRBV9 and TRBJ2-1; 8 bases match TRBD2. Germline-derived CDR1 and CDR2 are SGDLS and YYNGEE. Trimming cost V 3 bases and J 8 bases; bases outside gene matches: 16. This CDR3 contains 17 residues. CDR3 in DNA: TGTGCCAGCAGCGATTCGAGCGGGAGCATCCCTCTCGATGAGCAGTTCTTC. Encoded protein: CASSDSSGSIPLDEQFF.

Only one count was recorded for this clone. The chain employs TRBV19 and TRBJ2-3, with 11 bases fitting TRBD2. After removal of 6 bases from V and 6 bases from J, the junction contained 2 bases not matched to a gene. Germline CDR1 is LNHDA and CDR2 is SQIVND (reference sequence). This CDR3 contains 13 residues. CDR3 bases: TGTGCCAGTAGGACTAGCGGGATTGATACGCAGTATTTT. Translation: CASRTSGIDTQYF.

The count of this clone is one. The chain carries TRBV5-6 and TRBJ1-5, with a weak D call TRBD1 (5 bases). Germline lookup yields CDR1 SGHDT and CDR2 YYEEEE. This CDR3 has 14 residues. V was pared by 2 bases and J by 1 base, with 7 bases between. The CDR3 coding sequence is TGTGCCAGCAGCTTCCGGGACAGCAATCAGCCCCAGCATTTT. Its translation: CASSFRDSNQPQHF.

J is TRBJ1-4 and V is TRBV9; no definite D call. Germline V gene sequence: CDR1 SGDLS, CDR2 YYNGEE. V was trimmed by 3 bases and J by 8 bases, leaving 17 bases between them. There are 15 residues in the CDR3. CDR3 nucleotides: TGTGCCAGCAGCGCGAACGGCGGGATGGGCGAAAAACTGTTTTTT. This translates into CASSANGGMGEKLFF.

CDR3 DNA: TGTGCCAGCAGTGAAGGACTAGCCGATGAGCAGTTCTTC. Translated: CASSEGLADEQFF. The V gene is TRBV2, the J gene TRBJ2-1, with 7 bases lining up with TRBD2. The length of the CDR3 is 13 residues. Germline CDR1 reads SNHLY; CDR2 reads FYNNEI. With V trimmed by 1 base and J by 8 bases, 2 bases remained unmatched. The variable domain in full, completed from reference TRBV2 and TRBJ2-1, reads EPEVTQTPSHQVTQMGQEVILRCVPISNHLYFYWYRQILGQKVEFLVSFYNNEISEKSEIFDDQFSVERPDGSNFTLKIRSTKLEDSAMYFCASSEGLADEQFFGPGTRLTVL.